This T cell receptor beta chain emerged from a study of cytomegalovirus exposure and HLA in healthy donors. Study-level results: Across donors, presence/absence analyses took sequencing depth to be roughly uniform. Per a prior analysis, the majority of TCR beta V segments were productive roughly 87% or roughly 30% of the time.

The PCR contained 60 Vbeta and 13 Jbeta primers. Measured with immunoSEQ multiplex PCR; TCRdb has only the in-frame clones, and not every one. Seen here are fewer than 200,000 clones, roughly 84% observed once, and the top ten hold 1% to 1.5%. On this clone itself: The target antigen is unknown.

This CDR3 is 17 amino acids long. V shed 0 bases, J shed 8 bases, and the junction held 10 bases outside the gene matches. CDR1 is SNHLY and CDR2 is FYNNEI in the germline V gene. The rearrangement uses TRBV2 and TRBJ2-1; TRBD1 matches 10 bases. The sequenced sample was PBMCs. The receptor was isolated from a girl aged 2-15 years in good health and CMV-seropositive. The CDR3 bases are TGTGCCAGCAGTGAAGCGCTTTGGGACAGGGGATCGTATGAGCAGTTCTTC. Translating it yields CASSEALWDRGSYEQFF. Full variable domain (outside the CDR3, taken from reference TRBV2 and TRBJ2-1): EPEVTQTPSHQVTQMGQEVILRCVPISNHLYFYWYRQILGQKVEFLVSFYNNEISEKSEIFDDQFSVERPDGSNFTLKIRSTKLEDSAMYFCASSEALWDRGSYEQFFGPGTRLTVL.